Described below is a single TCR beta chain sequence and its context. They ran version v3.0 of the immunoSEQ assay at survey level. Sequencing used immunoSEQ multiplex PCR; TCRdb keeps in-frame clones, though not all of them. The table lists tens of thousands of clones, 88% of them singletons. These data belong to a study of long-term antiretroviral therapy in people with HIV. V dropped 4 bases and J dropped 4 bases, with 26 bases sitting between them. Germline V gene data show CDR1 as KGHSH and CDR2 as LQKENI. CDR3 length equals 19 residues. The sample here was unsorted PBMCs, taken 0.5 years after starting antiretroviral therapy. This receptor was taken from a woman under 30 with HIV. V is TRBV18 and J is TRBJ1-3; D ambiguous. The DNA of the CDR3 is TGTGCCAGCTCACGTACCTACACGAGGGCGACGGTCTCCGGAAACACCATATATTTT. Residues: CASSRTYTRATVSGNTIYF.